The clone carrying this TCR beta chain has only a few counts. The sample is drawn from a study of T-cell reconstitution after alpha-beta-depleted transplantation in children. The library targeted TCRbeta and was prepared with unique molecular identifiers. TCRdb reprocessed the PCR reads with MiXCR, giving one entry per CDR3 protein. Of 300,000 to 400,000 distinct CDR3 sequences listed, about 16% were seen once; the top ten hold 35% to 50%. The CDR3 consists of 15 residues. CDR1 and CDR2 (germline): SGHKS, YYEKEE (reference sequence). Deletions cut 0 bases from V and 3 bases from J, with 12 bases between.

This chain uses TRBV5-5 with TRBJ2-5; a possible D gene is TRBD2 (6 bases). Here the sequenced sample was PBMCs, mostly from graft donor cells, taken 360 days after TCRalphabeta/CD19-depleted stem cell transplant. This TCR came from a male patient between 2 and 15 years old who had a stem cell transplant for acute lymphoblastic leukemia, so the T cells may come from the graft donor. CDR3 in amino acids: CASSLGWEAEETQYF. As DNA, the CDR3 is TGTGCCAGCAGCTTGGGGTGGGAGGCCGAAGAGACCCAGTACTTC.